Detailed here is one TCR beta chain. Using immunoSEQ multiplex PCR, the repertoire was profiled, and TCRdb retains in-frame clones only, with some absent. The table shows around 82,000 clones, with about 86% occurring only once. The V end was cut by 9 bases, the J end by 2 bases, with 19 bases between. From germline, CDR1 is MNHEY and CDR2 SMNVEV (reference sequence). The CDR3 sequence is 15 residues long. Samples of blood were obtained at baseline, on cycle 4 day 1, and on cycle 7 day 1. This sample is drawn from a study of OX40 agonist ivuxolimab in advanced cancers. The sequences come from CD4+ or CD8+ T cells sorted from blood, collected in a trial of the OX40 agonist ivuxolimab. This TCR was recovered from an adult with an advanced solid tumor such as melanoma, head and neck, liver or kidney cancer. The J gene is TRBJ2-5, the V gene TRBV27; D possibly corresponds to TRBD1 (6 bases). The CDR3 sequence is CASKRQTGMQETQYF. The CDR3 DNA sequence: TGTGCCAGTAAGCGCCAAACAGGGATGCAAGAGACCCAGTACTTC.